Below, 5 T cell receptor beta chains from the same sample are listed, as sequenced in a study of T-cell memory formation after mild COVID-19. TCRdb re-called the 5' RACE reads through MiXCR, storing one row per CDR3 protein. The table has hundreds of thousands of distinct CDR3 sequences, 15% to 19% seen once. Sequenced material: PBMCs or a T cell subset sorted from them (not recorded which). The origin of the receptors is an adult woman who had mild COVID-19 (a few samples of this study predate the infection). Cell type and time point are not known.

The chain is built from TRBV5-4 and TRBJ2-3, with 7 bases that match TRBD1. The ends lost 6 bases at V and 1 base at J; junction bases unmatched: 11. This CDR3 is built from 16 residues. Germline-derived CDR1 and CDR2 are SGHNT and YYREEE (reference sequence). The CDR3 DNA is TGTGCCAGCACTCCTGGGGGTGGACAGGGCACAGATACGCAGTATTTT. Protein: CASTPGGGQGTDTQYF. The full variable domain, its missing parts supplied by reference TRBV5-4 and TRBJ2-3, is ETGVTQSPTHLIKTRGQQVTLRCSSQSGHNTVSWYQQALGQGPQFIFQYYREEENGRGNFPPRFSGLQFPNYSSELNVNALELDDSALYLCASTPGGGQGTDTQYFGPGTRLTVL.

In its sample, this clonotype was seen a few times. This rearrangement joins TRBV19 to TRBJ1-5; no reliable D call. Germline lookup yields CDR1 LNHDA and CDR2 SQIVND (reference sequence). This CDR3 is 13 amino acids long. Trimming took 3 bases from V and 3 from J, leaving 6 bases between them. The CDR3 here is CASSIRDNQPQHF. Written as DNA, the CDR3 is TGTGCCAGTAGTATTCGGGACAATCAGCCCCAGCATTTT.

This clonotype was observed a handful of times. CDR3 nucleotides: TGTGCCAGCAGCAGGCAGGCTGAAATCGGTTTTTCCTACAATGAGCAGTTCTTC. It specifies CASSRQAEIGFSYNEQFF. This sequence joins TRBV2 and TRBJ2-1; D is uncertain. V dropped 6 bases and J dropped 1 base, with 22 bases sitting between them. Germline CDR1 SNHLY, CDR2 FYNNEI. The CDR3 is 18 residues long.

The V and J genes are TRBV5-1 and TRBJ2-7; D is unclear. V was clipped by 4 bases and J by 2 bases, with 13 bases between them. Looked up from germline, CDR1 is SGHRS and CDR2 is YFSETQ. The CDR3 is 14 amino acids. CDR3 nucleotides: TGCGCCAGCAGCAAGACTCATACGGCCTACGAGCAGTACTTC. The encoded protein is CASSKTHTAYEQYF. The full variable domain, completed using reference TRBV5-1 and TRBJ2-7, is KAGVTQTPRYLIKTRGQQVTLSCSPISGHRSVSWYQQTPGQGLQFLFEYFSETQRNKGNFPGRFSGRQFSNSRSEMNVSTLELGDSALYLCASSKTHTAYEQYFGPGTRLTVT.

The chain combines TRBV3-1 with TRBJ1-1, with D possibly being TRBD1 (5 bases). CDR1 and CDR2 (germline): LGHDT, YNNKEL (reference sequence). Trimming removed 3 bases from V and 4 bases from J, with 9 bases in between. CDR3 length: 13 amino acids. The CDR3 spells CASSQSGATEAFF. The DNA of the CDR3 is TGTGCCAGCAGCCAGTCTGGGGCCACTGAAGCTTTCTTT.